This T cell receptor beta chain was recorded in a study of cytomegalovirus exposure and HLA in healthy donors. Overall study findings and caveats: Presence/absence analyses assumed roughly uniform sequencing depth across donors. Researchers reported in a later analysis that a missense DCLRE1C variant was tied to TCR beta V- and J-gene trimming. Later analysis suggested most CMV-associated TCR beta chains were HLA-restricted.

The V end was cut by 1 base, the J end by 1 base, with 18 bases between. Germline-derived CDR1 and CDR2 are SGHKS and YYEKEE (reference sequence). CDR3 size: 17 residues. On this clone itself: The antigen is undetermined.

The PCR contained 60 Vbeta and 13 Jbeta primers. Some clones are missing from TCRdb's copy, which holds only in-frame ones; the method was immunoSEQ multiplex PCR. Its clone listing holds 45,000 to 55,000 clones. V is TRBV5-5 and J is TRBJ2-7; TRBD1 is a possible D gene (6 bases). This clonotype originated in a woman aged 50 to 65 in good health and CMV-seropositive. The sequencing sample was made of PBMCs. The CDR3 DNA reads TGTGCCAGCAGCTTGTCACTCGGGGACACTGCTTCCTACGAGCAGTACTTC. It is translated as CASSLSLGDTASYEQYF.